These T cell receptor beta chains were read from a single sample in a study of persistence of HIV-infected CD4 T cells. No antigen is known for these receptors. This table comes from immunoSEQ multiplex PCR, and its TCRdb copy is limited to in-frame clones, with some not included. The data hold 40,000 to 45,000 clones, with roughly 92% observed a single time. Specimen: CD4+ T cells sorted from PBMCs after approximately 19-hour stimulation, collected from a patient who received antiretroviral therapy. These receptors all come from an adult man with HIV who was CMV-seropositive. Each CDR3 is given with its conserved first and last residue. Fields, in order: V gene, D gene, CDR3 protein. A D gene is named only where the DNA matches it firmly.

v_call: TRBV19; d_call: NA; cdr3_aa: CASSLDREVAEAFF
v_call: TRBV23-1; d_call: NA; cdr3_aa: CASSQKDPGRSEQYF
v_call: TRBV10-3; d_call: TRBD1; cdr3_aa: CAISDRGGTFGELFF
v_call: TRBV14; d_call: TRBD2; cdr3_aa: CASSQQIAGASSYEQYF
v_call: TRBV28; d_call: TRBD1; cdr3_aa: CASTGTGAGNQPQHF
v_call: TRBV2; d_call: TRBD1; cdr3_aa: CASSLSRQGGNEQFF
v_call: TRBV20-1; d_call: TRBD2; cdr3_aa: CSASRRGGSYEQYF
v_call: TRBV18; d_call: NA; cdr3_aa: CASSPVQGWTEAFF
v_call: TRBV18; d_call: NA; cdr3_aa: CASSPQGLSAGNTIYF
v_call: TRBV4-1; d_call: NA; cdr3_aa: CASSQDRGDYGYTF
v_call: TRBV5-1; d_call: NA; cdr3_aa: CASSQEDLNSPLHF
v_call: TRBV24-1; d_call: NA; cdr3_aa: CATSDAGTTDTQYF
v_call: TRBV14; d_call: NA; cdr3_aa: CASSEQNYGYTF
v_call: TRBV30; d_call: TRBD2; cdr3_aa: CAWSLGGAMFGREQYF
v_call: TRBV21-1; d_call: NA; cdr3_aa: CASRETGAKNIQYF
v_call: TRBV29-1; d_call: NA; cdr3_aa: CSVARPNTDTQYF
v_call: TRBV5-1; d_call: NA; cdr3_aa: CATRRALENSPLHF
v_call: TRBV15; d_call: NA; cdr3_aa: CATSRGGQAFEGGYTF
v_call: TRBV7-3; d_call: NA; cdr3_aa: CASSLNAGEWAFF
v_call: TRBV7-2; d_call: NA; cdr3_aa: CASSFLIGGQSTGELFF
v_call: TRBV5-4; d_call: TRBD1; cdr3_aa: CASSSKSQGGTEAFF
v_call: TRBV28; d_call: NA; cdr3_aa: CASSLRTLGGANYEQYF
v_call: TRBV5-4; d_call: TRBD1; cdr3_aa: CASSSRQGPTDTQYF
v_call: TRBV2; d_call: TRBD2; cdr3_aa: CASSLAGGLGETQYF
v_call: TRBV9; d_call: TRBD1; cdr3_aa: CASSHRTGGRDTEAFF
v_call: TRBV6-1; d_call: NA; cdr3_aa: CASSETIGNRAGNTIYF
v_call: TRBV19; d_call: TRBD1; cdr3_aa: CASRQGQGNSPLHF
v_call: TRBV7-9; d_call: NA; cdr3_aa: CASSLMGGAWDEQYF
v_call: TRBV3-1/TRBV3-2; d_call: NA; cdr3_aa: CASSQAGGSGNTIYF
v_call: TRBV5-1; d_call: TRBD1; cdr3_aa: CASSGVGGQGIFGGYTF